This T cell receptor (beta chain) appears in the sequencing data of a study of response to subunit inactivated influenza vaccine. Findings of the study overall: The study's authors posited that every seasonal influenza vaccination enlists few new T cells.

From the RT-PCR reads, TCRdb called clonotypes with MiXCR, one entry per CDR3 protein. The data show over 650,000 distinct CDR3 sequences, approximately 18% seen once. Comments on this clonotype: Its antigen is not known.

This CDR3 is 17 amino acids long. Trimming cost V 4 bases and J 2 bases; bases outside gene matches: 9. Germline CDR1 and CDR2: SGHTA and FQGNSA. J is TRBJ2-3 and V is TRBV7-2, with TRBD1 matching over 10 bases. This specimen consisted of PBMCs from blood, obtained about 5 days after vaccination. This sequence originates from a man aged 50 to 59 who received an inactivated influenza vaccine. CDR3 bases: TGTGCCAGCAGCTCCCGGGACAGGGGACTCATCACAGATACGCAGTATTTT. It is translated as CASSSRDRGLITDTQYF.